This T cell receptor beta chain was obtained from a study of technical replicates of blood from four donors. Method: immunoSEQ multiplex PCR; TCRdb's copy keeps in-frame clones and lacks some. This table has fewer than 85,000 clones, approximately 97% appearing once. The CDR3 covers 12 residues. Germline V gene data show CDR1 as SGHTS and CDR2 as YDEGEE. V was pared by 3 bases and J by 7 bases, with 8 bases between. The TCR sequence derives from a human donor in good health. Input material: T cells isolated from PBMCs. This chain links TRBV5-8 with TRBJ2-1; a possible D gene is TRBD1 (6 bases). The CDR3 bases are TGTGCCAGCAGCTCGAGGGGGAATGAGCAGTTCTTC. Amino acid sequence: CASSSRGNEQFF.